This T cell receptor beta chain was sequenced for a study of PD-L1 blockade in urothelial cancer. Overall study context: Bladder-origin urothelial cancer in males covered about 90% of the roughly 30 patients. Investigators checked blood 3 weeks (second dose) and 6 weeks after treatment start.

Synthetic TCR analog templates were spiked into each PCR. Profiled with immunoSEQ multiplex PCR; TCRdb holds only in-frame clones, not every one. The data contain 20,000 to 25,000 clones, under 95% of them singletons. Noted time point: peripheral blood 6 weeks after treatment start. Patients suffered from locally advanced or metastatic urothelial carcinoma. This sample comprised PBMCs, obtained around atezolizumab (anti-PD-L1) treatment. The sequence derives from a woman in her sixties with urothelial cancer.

CDR3 amino acids: CASSLGGKDEKLFF. CDR3 nucleotides: TGCGCCAGCAGCTTGGGGGGCAAGGATGAAAAACTGTTTTTT. The chain uses TRBV5-1 and TRBJ1-4; weak D call: TRBD1 (5 bases). Germline V CDR1 and CDR2: SGHRS, YFSETQ. The V end was cut by 0 bases, the J end by 6 bases, with 9 bases between. This CDR3 is 14 amino acids long.